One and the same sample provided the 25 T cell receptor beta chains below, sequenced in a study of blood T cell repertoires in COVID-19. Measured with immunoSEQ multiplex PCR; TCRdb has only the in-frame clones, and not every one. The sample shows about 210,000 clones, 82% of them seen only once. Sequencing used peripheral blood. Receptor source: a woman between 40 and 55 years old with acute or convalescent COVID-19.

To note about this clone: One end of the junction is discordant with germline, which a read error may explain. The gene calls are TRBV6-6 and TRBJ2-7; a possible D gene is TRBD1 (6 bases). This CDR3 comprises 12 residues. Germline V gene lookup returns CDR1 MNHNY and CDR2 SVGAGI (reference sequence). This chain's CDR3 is CASSYAQGFHHF. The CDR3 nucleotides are TGTGCCAGCAGTTACGCACAGGGTTTCCACCACTTC.

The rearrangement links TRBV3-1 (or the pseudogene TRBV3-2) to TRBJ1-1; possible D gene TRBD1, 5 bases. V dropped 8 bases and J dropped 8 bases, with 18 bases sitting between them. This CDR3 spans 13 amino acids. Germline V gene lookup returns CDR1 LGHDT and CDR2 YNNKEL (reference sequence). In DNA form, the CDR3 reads TGTGCCAGCTCGAAGGTTTCATGGGGCGAAGCTTTCTTT. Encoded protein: CASSKVSWGEAFF.

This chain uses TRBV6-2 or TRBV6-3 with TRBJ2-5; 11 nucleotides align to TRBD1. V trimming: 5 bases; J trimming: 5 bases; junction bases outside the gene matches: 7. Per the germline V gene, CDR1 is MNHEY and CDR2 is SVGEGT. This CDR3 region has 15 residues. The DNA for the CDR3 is TGTGCCAGCAGTCCAAGGGGACAGGGGGATGAGACCCAGTACTTC. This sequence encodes CASSPRGQGDETQYF.

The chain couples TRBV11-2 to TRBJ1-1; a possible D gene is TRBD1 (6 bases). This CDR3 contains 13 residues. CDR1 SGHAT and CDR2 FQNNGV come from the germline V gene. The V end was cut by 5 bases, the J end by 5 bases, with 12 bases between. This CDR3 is CASSPRGRTEAFF. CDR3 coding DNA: TGTGCCAGCAGCCCCAGGGGAAGGACTGAAGCTTTCTTT.

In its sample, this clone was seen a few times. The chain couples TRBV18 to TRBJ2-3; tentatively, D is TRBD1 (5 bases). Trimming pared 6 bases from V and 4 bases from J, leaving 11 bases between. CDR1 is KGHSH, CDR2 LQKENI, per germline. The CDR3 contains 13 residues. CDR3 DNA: TGTGCCAGCTCTCAGGACACCTCAGATACGCAGTATTTT. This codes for CASSQDTSDTQYF.

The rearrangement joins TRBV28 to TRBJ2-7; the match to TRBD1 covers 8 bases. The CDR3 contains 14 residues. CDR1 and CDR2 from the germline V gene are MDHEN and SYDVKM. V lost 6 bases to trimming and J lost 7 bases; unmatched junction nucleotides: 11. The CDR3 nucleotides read TGTGCCAGCAGACCAGGGGGCGCGACAGGTGAGCAGTACTTC. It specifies CASRPGGATGEQYF. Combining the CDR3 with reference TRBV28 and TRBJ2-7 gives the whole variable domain DVKVTQSSRYLVKRTGEKVFLECVQDMDHENMFWYRQDPGLGLRLIYFSYDVKMKEKGDIPEGYSVSREKKERFSLILESASTNQTSMYLCASRPGGATGEQYFGPGTRLTVT.

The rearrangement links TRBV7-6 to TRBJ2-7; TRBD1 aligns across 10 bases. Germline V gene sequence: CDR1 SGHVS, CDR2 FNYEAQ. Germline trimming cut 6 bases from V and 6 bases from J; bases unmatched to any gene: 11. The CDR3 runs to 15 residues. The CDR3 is CASSSGGTGASEQYF. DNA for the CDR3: TGTGCCAGCAGTTCAGGGGGGACAGGGGCGTCCGAGCAGTACTTC.

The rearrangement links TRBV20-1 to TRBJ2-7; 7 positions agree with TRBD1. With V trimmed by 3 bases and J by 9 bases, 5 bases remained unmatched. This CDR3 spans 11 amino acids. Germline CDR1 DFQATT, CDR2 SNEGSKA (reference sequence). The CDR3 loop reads CSARDRHWQYF. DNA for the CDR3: TGCAGTGCTAGGGACAGGCACTGGCAGTACTTC.

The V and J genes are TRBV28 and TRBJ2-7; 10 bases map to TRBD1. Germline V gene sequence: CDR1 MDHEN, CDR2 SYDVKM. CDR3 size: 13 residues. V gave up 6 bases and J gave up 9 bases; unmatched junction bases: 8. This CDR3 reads CASRDGTGVGQYF. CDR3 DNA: TGTGCCAGCAGGGACGGGACAGGGGTGGGGCAGTACTTC.

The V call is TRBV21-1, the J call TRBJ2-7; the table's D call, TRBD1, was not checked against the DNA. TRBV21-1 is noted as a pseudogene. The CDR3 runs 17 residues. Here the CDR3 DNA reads TGTGCCAGCAGCAAAGTATACGGCCCGACAGTCTCCTACGAGCAGTACTTC. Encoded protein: CASSKVYGPTVSYEQYF.

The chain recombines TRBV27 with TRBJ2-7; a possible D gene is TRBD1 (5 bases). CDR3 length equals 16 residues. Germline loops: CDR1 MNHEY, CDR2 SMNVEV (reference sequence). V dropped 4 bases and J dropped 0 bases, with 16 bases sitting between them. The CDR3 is CASSSRSPRGSYEQYF. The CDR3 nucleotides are TGTGCCAGCAGTTCCCGATCCCCTAGGGGCTCCTACGAGCAGTACTTC.

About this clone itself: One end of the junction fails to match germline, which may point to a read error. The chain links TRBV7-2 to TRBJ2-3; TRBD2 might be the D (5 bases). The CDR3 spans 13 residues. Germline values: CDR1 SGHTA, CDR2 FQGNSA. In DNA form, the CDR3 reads TGTGCCAGCAGCCTAGCCCCGGGAGATACGCAGTATTTT. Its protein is CASSLAPGDTQYF.

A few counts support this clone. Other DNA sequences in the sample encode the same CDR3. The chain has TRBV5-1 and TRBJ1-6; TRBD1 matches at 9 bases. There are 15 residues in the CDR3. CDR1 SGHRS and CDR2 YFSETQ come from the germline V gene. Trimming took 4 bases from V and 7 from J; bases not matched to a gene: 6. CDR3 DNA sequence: TGCGCCAGCAGCCCAGGGGACAGGGACAATTCACCCCTCCACTTT. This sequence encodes CASSPGDRDNSPLHF. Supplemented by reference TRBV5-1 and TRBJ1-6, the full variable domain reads KAGVTQTPRYLIKTRGQQVTLSCSPISGHRSVSWYQQTPGQGLQFLFEYFSETQRNKGNFPGRFSGRQFSNSRSEMNVSTLELGDSALYLCASSPGDRDNSPLHFGNGTRLTVT.

CDR3 nucleotides: TGTGCCAGCAGCTTAGGGCCCGAGCAGTACTTC. Protein product: CASSLGPEQYF. The genes are TRBV7-9 and TRBJ2-7; D gene ambiguous. This CDR3 spans 11 amino acids. Between the trimmed V and J ends, which lost 1 base and 6 bases, there was a span of 4 bases. In germline, CDR1 is SEHNR, CDR2 FQNEAQ (reference sequence).

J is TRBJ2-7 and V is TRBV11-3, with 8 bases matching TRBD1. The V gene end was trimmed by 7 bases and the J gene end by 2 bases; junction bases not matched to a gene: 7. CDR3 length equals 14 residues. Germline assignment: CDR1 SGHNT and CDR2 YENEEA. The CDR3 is CASTNDRGAYEQYF. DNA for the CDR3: TGTGCCAGCACCAACGACAGGGGAGCCTACGAGCAGTACTTC.

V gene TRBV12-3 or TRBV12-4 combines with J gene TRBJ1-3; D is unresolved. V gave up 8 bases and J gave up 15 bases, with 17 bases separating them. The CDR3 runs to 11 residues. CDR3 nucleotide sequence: TGTGCCAGCGGCCTACAGACCCTCGGATATTTT. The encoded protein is CASGLQTLGYF.

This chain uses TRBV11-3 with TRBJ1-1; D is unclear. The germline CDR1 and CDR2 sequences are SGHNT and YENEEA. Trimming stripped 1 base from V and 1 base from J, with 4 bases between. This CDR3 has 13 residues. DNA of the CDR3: TGTGCCAGCAGCTTAGGGAGGAACACTGAAGCTTTCTTT. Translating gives CASSLGRNTEAFF.

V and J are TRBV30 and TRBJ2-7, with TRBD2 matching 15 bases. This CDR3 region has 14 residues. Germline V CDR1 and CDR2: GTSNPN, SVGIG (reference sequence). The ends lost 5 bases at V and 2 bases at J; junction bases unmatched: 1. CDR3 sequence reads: CAWRTSGGAYEQYF. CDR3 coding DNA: TGTGCCTGGCGGACTAGCGGGGGGGCCTACGAGCAGTACTTC.

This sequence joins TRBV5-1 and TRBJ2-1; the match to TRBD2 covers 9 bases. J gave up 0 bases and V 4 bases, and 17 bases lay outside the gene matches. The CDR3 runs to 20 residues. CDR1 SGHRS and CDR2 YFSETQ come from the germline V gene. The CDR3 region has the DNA TGCGCCAGCAGCCCCTGGGACTTGCGGGAGGGCCTAAGCTCCTACAATGAGCAGTTCTTC. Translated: CASSPWDLREGLSSYNEQFF. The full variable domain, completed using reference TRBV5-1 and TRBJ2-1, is KAGVTQTPRYLIKTRGQQVTLSCSPISGHRSVSWYQQTPGQGLQFLFEYFSETQRNKGNFPGRFSGRQFSNSRSEMNVSTLELGDSALYLCASSPWDLREGLSSYNEQFFGPGTRLTVL.

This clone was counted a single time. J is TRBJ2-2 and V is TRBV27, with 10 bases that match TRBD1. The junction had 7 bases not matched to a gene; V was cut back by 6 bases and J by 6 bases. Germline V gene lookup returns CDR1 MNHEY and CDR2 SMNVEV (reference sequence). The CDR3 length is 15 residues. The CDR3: CASRGRDRGPGELFF. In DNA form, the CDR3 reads TGTGCCAGCAGAGGAAGGGACAGGGGACCCGGGGAGCTGTTTTTT.

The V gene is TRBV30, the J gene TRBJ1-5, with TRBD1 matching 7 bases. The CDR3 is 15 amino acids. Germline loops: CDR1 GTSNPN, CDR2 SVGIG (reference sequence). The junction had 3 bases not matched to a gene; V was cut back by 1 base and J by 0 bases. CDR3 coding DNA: TGTGCCTGGAGTGAGACAGGGTATAGCAATCAGCCCCAGCATTTT. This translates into CAWSETGYSNQPQHF.

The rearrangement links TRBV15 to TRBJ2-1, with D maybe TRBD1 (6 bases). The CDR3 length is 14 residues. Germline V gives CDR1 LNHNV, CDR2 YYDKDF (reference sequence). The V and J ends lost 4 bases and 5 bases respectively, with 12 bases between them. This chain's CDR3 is CATSKQGINNEQFF. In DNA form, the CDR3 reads TGTGCCACCAGCAAACAGGGAATTAACAATGAGCAGTTCTTC.

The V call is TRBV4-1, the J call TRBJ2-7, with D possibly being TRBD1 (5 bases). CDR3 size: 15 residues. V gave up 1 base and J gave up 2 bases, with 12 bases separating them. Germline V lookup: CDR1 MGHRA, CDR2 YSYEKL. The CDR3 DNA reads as TGCGCCAGCAGCCAAGCCTCGACAGCTCCCTACGAGCAGTACTTC. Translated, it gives CASSQASTAPYEQYF.

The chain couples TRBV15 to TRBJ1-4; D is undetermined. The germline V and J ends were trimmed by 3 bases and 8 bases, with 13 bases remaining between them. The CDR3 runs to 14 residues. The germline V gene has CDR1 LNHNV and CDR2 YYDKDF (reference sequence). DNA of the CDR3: TGTGCCACCAGCAGGTCCACTTTAGAAGAAAAACTGTTTTTT. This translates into CATSRSTLEEKLFF.

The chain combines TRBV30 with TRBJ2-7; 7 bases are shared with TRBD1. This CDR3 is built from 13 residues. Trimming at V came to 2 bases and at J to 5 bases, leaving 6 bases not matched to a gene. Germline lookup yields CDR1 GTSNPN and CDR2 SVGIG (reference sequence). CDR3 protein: CAWSLGGLNEQYF. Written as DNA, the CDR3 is TGTGCCTGGAGTCTAGGGGGCCTTAACGAGCAGTACTTC.